The rows below give T cell receptor beta chains drawn from one sample of a study of persistence of HIV-infected CD4 T cells. This table comes from immunoSEQ multiplex PCR, and its TCRdb copy is limited to in-frame clones, with some not included. Seen here are more than 30,000 clones, around 76% observed once, and the top ten hold roughly 6.7%. The antigens for these receptors are not known. The specimen was CD4+ T cells sorted from PBMCs after roughly 17-hour stimulation, collected from a patient who received antiretroviral therapy. All receptors come from an adult woman with HIV who was CMV-seropositive. CDR3s include the opening cysteine and the closing phenylalanine or tryptophan. A D gene is named only where the DNA matches it firmly. Size is omitted from some rows. Given values are once, few, many or a class for expanded clones.

cdr3_aa	cdr3_nt	d_call	clone_size	j_call	v_call
CASSPQPGHPYEQYF	TGTGCCAGCAGCCCCCAACCGGGACATCCGTACGAGCAGTACTTC	NA	NA	TRBJ2-7	TRBV6-5
CAWSTDATNEKLFF	TGTGCCTGGAGTACGGATGCAACTAATGAAAAACTGTTTTTT	NA	NA	TRBJ1-4	TRBV30
CASSYGQLYEQYF	TGTGCCAGCAGTTACGGACAGCTCTACGAGCAGTACTTC	NA	NA	TRBJ2-7	TRBV6-5
CASSQRTTSTDTQYF	TGCGCCAGCAGTCAACGGACAACTAGCACAGATACGCAGTATTTT	NA	NA	TRBJ2-3	TRBV23-1
CASSIGGSMNTEAFF	TGTGCCAGCAGCATCGGGGGATCCATGAACACTGAAGCTTTCTTT	NA	NA	TRBJ1-1	TRBV6-5
CASSLGGTGANQPQHF	TGCGCCAGCAGCTTGGGGGGGACAGGGGCGAATCAGCCCCAGCATTTT	TRBD1	NA	TRBJ1-5	TRBV5-1
CASSLAGRGRSTDTQYF	TGTGCCAGCAGCTTGGCCGGGCGGGGGCGAAGCACAGATACGCAGTATTTT	NA	NA	TRBJ2-3	TRBV5-4
CASSPPGLAWNTQYF	TGTGCCAGCAGCCCGCCGGGACTAGCATGGAATACGCAGTATTTT	TRBD2	few	TRBJ2-3	TRBV7-2
CASRLAGGNTGELFF	TGCGCCAGCAGACTAGCGGGAGGGAACACCGGGGAGCTGTTTTTT	TRBD2	few	TRBJ2-2	TRBV5-1
CASRPLAGVIGSYEQYF	TGTGCCAGCAGACCCCTAGCGGGAGTGATAGGCTCCTACGAGCAGTACTTC	TRBD2	few	TRBJ2-7	TRBV2
CASSLGQINTEAFF	TGTGCCAGCAGCCTTGGACAGATAAACACTGAAGCTTTCTTT	NA	NA	TRBJ1-1	TRBV14
CASSFGQVYEQYF	TGTGCCAGCAGCTTCGGACAGGTCTACGAGCAGTACTTC	TRBD1	few	TRBJ2-7	TRBV11-1
CASSPGTIRASGNTIYF	TGTGCCAGCTCACCAGGGACAATCAGGGCCTCTGGAAACACCATATATTTT	NA	NA	TRBJ1-3	TRBV18
CASSLRLAGGAEQFF	TGTGCCAGCAGCCTCCGACTAGCGGGAGGGGCTGAGCAGTTCTTC	TRBD2	NA	TRBJ2-1	TRBV27
CASSLGAGTGDSGANVLTF	TGTGCCAGCAGTTTGGGGGCGGGGACAGGGGACTCTGGGGCCAACGTCCTGACTTTC	TRBD1	NA	TRBJ2-6	TRBV28
CASSSPGGYGYTF	TGTGCCAGCAGTTCCCCTGGGGGGTATGGCTACACCTTC	NA	few	TRBJ1-2	TRBV12-3/TRBV12-4
CASSWTDLIEAFF	TGTGCCAGCAGTTGGACCGACTTGATAGAAGCTTTCTTT	NA	NA	TRBJ1-1	TRBV6-2/TRBV6-3
CASSPGEDTQYF	TGTGCCAGCAGTCCGGGGGAAGATACGCAGTATTTT	NA	few	TRBJ2-3	TRBV2
CATRSSYGLNTGELFF	TGTGCCACCAGAAGCAGTTACGGGCTGAACACCGGGGAGCTGTTTTTT	NA	NA	TRBJ2-2	TRBV24-1
CASSQERNEQFF	TGCGCCAGCAGCCAAGAACGGAATGAGCAGTTCTTC	NA	NA	TRBJ2-1	TRBV4-1
CASSPRLGDRELFF	TGTGCCAGCAGCCCACGCCTCGGGGACCGGGAGCTGTTTTTT	NA	NA	TRBJ2-2	TRBV7-9
CASSLVSYNEQFF	TGTGCCAGCAGCTTAGTTTCCTACAATGAGCAGTTCTTC	NA	NA	TRBJ2-1	TRBV7-8
CASSYSLNTEAFF	TGTGCCAGCAGTTACTCGTTAAACACTGAAGCTTTCTTT	NA	NA	TRBJ1-1	TRBV6-6
CASSLGTGRSPLHF	TGTGCCAGCAGCTTGGGGACAGGAAGGTCACCCCTCCACTTT	TRBD1	NA	TRBJ1-6	TRBV5-6
CASSQTGLEAFF	TGTGCCAGCAGCCAGACCGGCCTTGAAGCTTTCTTT	NA	NA	TRBJ1-1	TRBV3-1/TRBV3-2
CASSPEGRAEVGNTIYF	TGCGCCAGCAGCCCCGAGGGCAGGGCTGAGGTTGGAAACACCATATATTTT	NA	once	TRBJ1-3	TRBV5-1
CASSLDAPNTGELFF	TGCGCCAGCAGCTTGGACGCGCCGAACACCGGGGAGCTGTTTTTT	NA	NA	TRBJ2-2	TRBV5-1
CASSIQGHGYTF	TGTGCCAGCAGCATACAGGGGCACGGCTACACCTTC	TRBD1	NA	TRBJ1-2	TRBV7-8
CASSPSAVEQFF	TGTGCCAGCAGCCCCTCCGCTGTGGAGCAGTTCTTC	NA	NA	TRBJ2-1	TRBV3-1/TRBV3-2
CASSAGGQRNSPLHF	TGCGCCAGCAGCGCTGGCGGACAGCGAAATTCACCCCTCCACTTT	NA	NA	TRBJ1-6	TRBV5-1
CAWSTPRYSGNTIYF	TGTGCCTGGAGTACCCCTCGTTACTCTGGAAACACCATATATTTT	NA	NA	TRBJ1-3	TRBV30
CAWSGVGQYSPLHF	TGTGCCTGGAGTGGGGTGGGGCAGTATTCACCCCTCCACTTT	NA	NA	TRBJ1-6	TRBV30
CASSPRAGGGYTF	TGTGCCAGCTCACCACGAGCTGGTGGTGGCTACACCTTC	NA	few	TRBJ1-2	TRBV18
CASSLLMTGGMFF	TGTGCCAGCAGTCTCCTTATGACGGGCGGGATGTTTTTT	NA	once	TRBJ1-4	TRBV12-3/TRBV12-4
CASMSRAGMNTEAFF	TGCGCCAGCATGAGCAGGGCTGGAATGAACACTGAAGCTTTCTTT	NA	NA	TRBJ1-1	TRBV10-2
CASRETGTGAPTEAFF	TGCGCCAGCAGGGAGACCGGGACAGGGGCGCCCACTGAAGCTTTCTTT	TRBD1	NA	TRBJ1-1	TRBV5-1
CASSLVGPYTGELFF	TGCGCCAGCAGCTTGGTGGGACCTTACACCGGGGAGCTGTTTTTT	NA	NA	TRBJ2-2	TRBV5-1
CASSIIRVRTGELFF	TGTGCCAGTAGTATAATCCGGGTTCGCACCGGGGAGCTGTTTTTT	NA	NA	TRBJ2-2	TRBV19
CATTVQGKLAEAFF	TGTGCCACGACTGTACAGGGTAAACTTGCTGAAGCTTTCTTT	NA	NA	TRBJ1-1	TRBV6-5
CAWSRAVGGYTF	TGTGCCTGGAGTCGGGCTGTTGGTGGCTACACCTTC	NA	NA	TRBJ1-2	TRBV30
CASSIDRGYYTGELFF	TGTGCCAGCAGCATCGACAGGGGGTATTACACCGGGGAGCTGTTTTTT	TRBD1	NA	TRBJ2-2	TRBV5-8
CASSLGENTEAFF	TGTGCCAGCAGTCTGGGGGAGAACACTGAAGCTTTCTTT	NA	once	TRBJ1-1	TRBV2
CASTPTDQNTEAFF	TGTGCCAGCACCCCGACAGACCAGAACACTGAAGCTTTCTTT	NA	once	TRBJ1-1	TRBV5-5
CASSFGGGIAFF	TGTGCCAGCAGTTTTGGCGGGGGTATAGCTTTCTTT	NA	NA	TRBJ1-1	TRBV27
CASSDRGRNYGYTF	TGTGCCAGCAGTGACAGGGGGCGAAACTATGGCTACACCTTC	TRBD1	NA	TRBJ1-2	TRBV25-1
CASSSRERQGENYGYTF	TGTGCCAGCAGCTCGAGGGAGAGACAGGGAGAAAACTATGGCTACACCTTC	TRBD1	NA	TRBJ1-2	TRBV7-2
CASSIAGGTDTQYF	TGTGCCAGCAGCATAGCGGGTGGGACAGATACGCAGTATTTT	TRBD2	NA	TRBJ2-3	TRBV9
CASSKPRTGMSTEAFF	TGTGCCAGTAGTAAACCCCGGACAGGGATGAGCACTGAAGCTTTCTTT	TRBD1	NA	TRBJ1-1	TRBV19
CASSGAGGLQETQYF	TGTGCCAGCAGTGGAGCCGGGGGCTTACAAGAGACCCAGTACTTC	NA	NA	TRBJ2-5	TRBV6-1
CASSPSSYNEQFF	TGTGCCAGCAGCCCCAGCTCCTACAATGAGCAGTTCTTC	NA	NA	TRBJ2-1	TRBV9
CASKGAGPSNQPQHF	TGTGCCAGCAAAGGAGCAGGGCCCAGCAATCAGCCCCAGCATTTT	NA	NA	TRBJ1-5	TRBV6-5
CASRVRAEAFF	TGTGCCAGCAGGGTCAGGGCTGAAGCTTTCTTT	NA	NA	TRBJ1-1	TRBV6-6
CATKRGGANTEAFF	TGTGCTACTAAACGAGGGGGCGCGAACACTGAAGCTTTCTTT	TRBD1	once	TRBJ1-1	TRBV19